This T cell receptor beta chain was identified during a study of blood T cell repertoires in COVID-19. With V trimmed by 5 bases and J by 10 bases, 4 bases remained unmatched. Germline V lookup: CDR1 MNHEY, CDR2 SVGAGI. The CDR3 extends over 12 amino acids. Method: immunoSEQ multiplex PCR; TCRdb's copy keeps in-frame clones and lacks some. The table lists over 85,000 clones, around 87% of them singletons. The TCR comes from a human donor in a cohort sampled during active COVID-19. Sequencing was done on a sample of peripheral blood. This sequence joins TRBV6-5 and TRBJ2-1; 8 bases align to TRBD2. As DNA, the CDR3 is TGTGCCAGCAGTCTTCGGGGGGGGGAGCAGTTCTTC. Translated: CASSLRGGEQFF.